This T cell receptor (beta chain) derives from a study of T-cell memory formation after mild COVID-19. Study-wide results and caveats: The study found balanced CD4/CD8 in clones contracting day 15 to 85 and a CD4+ lean in later expanders. Certain responding clones were present in pre-infection memory, suggesting participation of cross-reactive memory. Chiefly within CM and EM were the contracting CD4+ clones; CD8+ ones were within EMRA.

TCRdb independently ran MiXCR on the 5' RACE reads; one entry per CDR3 protein. This sample yields roughly 49,000 distinct CDR3 sequences, of which 27% are seen a single time; 43% belongs to the top ten. On this clonotype: Its specificity is not known.

The V end lost 7 bases, the J end lost 8 bases, and 13 bases lay between the germline ends. Germline CDR1 SGDLS, CDR2 YYNGEE. The CDR3 has 12 residues. This receptor was taken from a man aged 18 to 30 who had mild COVID-19 (a few samples of this study predate the infection). Cell type and time point are not known. The material sequenced was PBMCs or a T cell subset sorted from them (not recorded which). V is TRBV9 and J is TRBJ2-1, with D possibly being TRBD1 (6 bases). The chain's CDR3 is CASGGGWDEQFF. For the CDR3, the DNA is TGTGCCAGCGGTGGGGGCTGGGATGAGCAGTTCTTC.